The 23 T cell receptor beta chains below were found in one sample sequenced in a study of CD8 T cells in ankylosing spondylitis. Using its own MiXCR run on the 5' RACE reads, TCRdb lists one record per CDR3 protein. Of under 400,000 distinct CDR3 sequences listed, approximately 10% are singletons. The material sequenced was blood, either unsorted or a sorted T cell fraction (not recorded which). The source is a female donor with ankylosing spondylitis or in good health (not recorded which).

In this sample, this clonotype turned up a few times. The chain recombines TRBV30 with TRBJ1-2; TRBD1 might be the D (5 bases). V was shortened by 5 bases and J by 13 bases, with 26 bases between the two germline ends. This CDR3 has 14 residues. Germline V gives CDR1 GTSNPN, CDR2 SVGIG (reference sequence). The CDR3 spells CAWAPDTLVLGSTF. The CDR3 nucleotides read TGTGCCTGGGCACCGGACACCCTTGTCCTAGGATCCACCTTC.

This clonotype appeared a single time. V and J are TRBV5-5 and TRBJ1-1; D unresolved. V was shortened by 4 bases and J by 1 base, with 8 bases between the two germline ends. CDR1 and CDR2 from the germline V gene are SGHKS and YYEKEE (reference sequence). The CDR3 totals 13 residues. The CDR3 nucleotides read TGTGCCAGCAGCCTGAGGCCGAACACTGAAGCTTTCTTT. Translating gives CASSLRPNTEAFF.

Many counts were recorded for this clonotype. This chain links TRBV20-1 with TRBJ2-3, with 9 bases that match TRBD2. Germline CDR1 DFQATT, CDR2 SNEGSKA (reference sequence). The V gene end was trimmed by 6 bases and the J gene end by 11 bases; junction bases not matched to a gene: 15. The CDR3 has 14 amino acids. The chain's CDR3 is CSALSAGGWGEQYF. The DNA of the CDR3 is TGCAGTGCACTATCAGCGGGGGGTTGGGGGGAGCAGTATTTT.

The chain couples TRBV5-5 to TRBJ2-6, with D perhaps matching TRBD2 (6 bases). The germline gives CDR1 SGHKS, CDR2 YYEKEE (reference sequence). V was clipped by 5 bases and J by 2 bases, with 17 bases between them. The CDR3 loop spans 17 amino acids. In DNA form, the CDR3 reads TGTGCCAGCAGGCAGTTCGGAGGGGCCCCTGGGGCCAACGTCCTGACTTTC. This gives the protein CASRQFGGAPGANVLTF. The variable domain in full, completed from reference TRBV5-5 and TRBJ2-6, reads DAGVTQSPTHLIKTRGQQVTLRCSPISGHKSVSWYQQVLGQGPQFIFQYYEKEERGRGNFPDRFSARQFPNYSSELNVNALLLGDSALYLCASRQFGGAPGANVLTFGAGSRLTVL.

This clonotype was recorded at least ten times. The chain employs TRBV7-2 and TRBJ1-1, with D possibly being TRBD1 (6 bases). Deletions cut 5 bases from V and 4 bases from J, with 11 bases between. The CDR3 loop spans 13 amino acids. Germline lookup yields CDR1 SGHTA and CDR2 FQGNSA. The CDR3 nucleotides are TGTGCCAGCAGCGGGGCCAGGGGCACTGAAGCTTTCTTT. Translation: CASSGARGTEAFF.

The rearrangement uses TRBV5-5 and TRBJ2-7; TRBD2 agrees at 8 bases. This CDR3 region has 15 residues. Germline CDR1 is SGHKS and CDR2 is YYEKEE (reference sequence). J gave up 6 bases and V 0 bases, and 8 bases lay outside the gene matches. The CDR3 nucleotides read TGTGCCAGCAGCTTGGTTCGGACTAGCAGTGGCGAGCAGTACTTC. Encoded protein: CASSLVRTSSGEQYF. Full variable domain (remainder filled in from reference TRBV5-5 and TRBJ2-7): DAGVTQSPTHLIKTRGQQVTLRCSPISGHKSVSWYQQVLGQGPQFIFQYYEKEERGRGNFPDRFSARQFPNYSSELNVNALLLGDSALYLCASSLVRTSSGEQYFGPGTRLTVT.

This clonotype has at least ten counts. The chain recombines TRBV28 with TRBJ2-2; TRBD2 aligns across 8 bases. The CDR3 extends over 14 amino acids. Germline V CDR1 and CDR2: MDHEN, SYDVKM. Trimming at V came to 9 bases and at J to 5 bases, leaving 8 bases not matched to a gene. The CDR3 nucleotides read TGTGCCAGTTGTGCGGGGGGAGTGACCGGGGAGCTGTTTTTT. Translated: CASCAGGVTGELFF.

This clonotype occurred many times. The chain recombines TRBV29-1 with TRBJ2-7; no clear D gene. The germline CDR1 and CDR2 sequences are SQVTM and ANQGSEA. The length of the CDR3 is 11 residues. V was shortened by 8 bases and J by 6 bases, with 14 bases between the two germline ends. CDR3: CSTLTGREQYF. The CDR3 bases are TGCAGCACCCTGACCGGGCGCGAGCAGTACTTC.

This clonotype was counted at least ten times. CDR3 amino acids: CASSLAPRDTYEQYF. The DNA for the CDR3 is TGTGCCAGCAGCTTAGCCCCCAGAGACACCTACGAGCAGTACTTC. This chain joins TRBV11-2 and TRBJ2-7; D gene unclear. The V and J ends lost 1 base and 2 bases respectively, with 12 bases between them. The CDR3 length is 15 residues. The germline CDR1 and CDR2 sequences are SGHAT and FQNNGV.

The gene calls are TRBV7-2 and TRBJ2-1; 7 bases are a match to TRBD2. Germline V gives CDR1 SGHTA, CDR2 FQGNSA. V gave up 1 base and J gave up 10 bases; unmatched junction bases: 10. The CDR3 covers 15 residues. The CDR3 protein is CASSLEKLAGVEQFF. The DNA of the CDR3 is TGTGCCAGCAGCTTAGAAAAGTTGGCGGGAGTAGAGCAGTTCTTC.

This clonotype was found many times. The CDR3 reads CASSIQGTAWGEQYF. Written as DNA, the CDR3 is TGTGCCAGCAGCATTCAAGGGACTGCCTGGGGCGAGCAGTACTTC. This sequence joins TRBV11-2 and TRBJ2-7; D perhaps matches TRBD2 (6 bases). In germline, CDR1 is SGHAT, CDR2 FQNNGV. V was trimmed by 5 bases and J by 6 bases, leaving 20 bases between them. The CDR3 is 15 residues long.

V gene TRBV18 combines with J gene TRBJ1-2; the match to TRBD1 covers 10 bases. Trimming cost V 2 bases and J 1 base; bases outside gene matches: 4. Germline loops: CDR1 KGHSH, CDR2 LQKENI. The CDR3 loop spans 16 amino acids. As DNA, the CDR3 is TGTGCCAGCTCACCAGGGACAGGGGTTATTAACTATGGCTACACCTTC. Its translation: CASSPGTGVINYGYTF.

Many counts were recorded for this clonotype. The chain uses TRBV28 and TRBJ2-5, with D tentatively TRBD2 (5 bases). Trimming took off 8 bases at V and 1 base at J, with 14 bases between the two ends. This CDR3 region has 14 residues. Germline values: CDR1 MDHEN, CDR2 SYDVKM. The CDR3, as DNA: TGTGCCAGCGGAGGAACTCTAATCCAAGAGACCCAGTACTTC. Protein sequence: CASGGTLIQETQYF.

With respect to this clonotype: This could be a read error, since a much larger clone is one nucleotide away. The genes are TRBV5-1 and TRBJ2-2, with 9 bases that match TRBD1. Germline V gene sequence: CDR1 SGHRS, CDR2 YFSETQ. The CDR3 totals 17 residues. The CDR3 is CASGFATGGVGTGELFF. DNA of the CDR3: TGCGCCAGCGGCTTCGCGACAGGGGGAGTTGGCACCGGGGAGCTGTTTTTT.

The rearrangement uses TRBV7-9 and TRBJ2-1; perhaps TRBD2 as D (5 bases). Germline V CDR1 and CDR2: SEHNR, FQNEAQ (reference sequence). The V gene lost 0 bases and the J gene lost 4 bases, with 10 bases spanning the gap. There are 15 residues in the CDR3. The CDR3 loop is CASSLAPGDYNEQFF. The CDR3 nucleotides are TGTGCCAGCAGCTTAGCCCCCGGGGATTACAATGAGCAGTTCTTC.

This clonotype was observed many times. The V call is TRBV4-1, the J call TRBJ2-5; D not resolved. Germline V CDR1 and CDR2: MGHRA, YSYEKL. The CDR3 consists of 14 residues. V dropped 0 bases and J dropped 7 bases, with 12 bases sitting between them. The DNA of the CDR3 is TGCGCCAGCAGCCAAGATCCCGGAGCAAGGACCCAGTACTTC. It is translated as CASSQDPGARTQYF.

This clonotype occurred many times. The chain couples TRBV7-9 to TRBJ2-1; TRBD2 agrees at 8 bases. This CDR3 region has 16 residues. The J segment lost 4 bases and the V segment lost 5 bases, leaving 10 bases of the junction unmatched. From germline, CDR1 is SEHNR and CDR2 FQNEAQ (reference sequence). The CDR3 region is CASSLTRLASYNEQFF. Here the CDR3 DNA reads TGTGCCAGCAGCCTGACTCGACTAGCGTCTTACAATGAGCAGTTCTTC.

This clonotype was recorded at least ten times. Here the CDR3 reads CASSYDRAGTEAFF. The CDR3 DNA is TGTGCCAGCAGTTACGACAGGGCCGGCACTGAAGCTTTCTTT. The chain employs TRBV6-5 and TRBJ1-1; 7 positions match TRBD1. Germline loops: CDR1 MNHEY, CDR2 SVGAGI. The junction had 4 bases not matched to a gene; V was cut back by 2 bases and J by 4 bases. The CDR3 is made up of 14 amino acids.

This rearrangement joins TRBV19 to TRBJ2-1; 13 nucleotides agree with TRBD2. The CDR3 contains 17 residues. Per germline, CDR1 LNHDA and CDR2 SQIVND (reference sequence). With V trimmed by 5 bases and J by 5 bases, 9 bases remained unmatched. CDR3 nucleotide sequence: TGTGCCAGTAGTGGCTGGACTAGCGGGAGCGGAAACAATGAGCAGTTCTTC. It translates to CASSGWTSGSGNNEQFF.

This clonotype was picked up many times. The chain employs TRBV5-4 and TRBJ2-1, with D unresolved. V was clipped by 1 base and J by 0 bases, with 8 bases between them. This CDR3 has 15 amino acids. The V gene's germline CDR1 is SGHNT and CDR2 YYREEE (reference sequence). CDR3 region: CASSLPQRSYNEQFF. The CDR3 nucleotides read TGTGCCAGCAGCTTGCCACAACGCTCCTACAATGAGCAGTTCTTC.

In its sample, this clonotype was seen many times. The chain recombines TRBV20-1 with TRBJ2-7, with D perhaps TRBD1 (5 bases). Between the trimmed V and J ends, which lost 4 bases and 6 bases, there was a span of 19 bases. The CDR3 sequence is 14 residues long. Germline lookup yields CDR1 DFQATT and CDR2 SNEGSKA (reference sequence). The DNA for the CDR3 is TGCAGTGCTACGCAGGGTACCCTTTTAACCGAGCAGTACTTC. It yields the protein CSATQGTLLTEQYF.

As concerns this clonotype: This may come from a read error, since a much larger clone is one base off. The chain is built from TRBV7-2 and TRBJ2-5, with no clear D. The CDR3 is made up of 15 amino acids. V lost 1 base and J 1 base, leaving 10 bases between the germline ends. Germline V gene lookup returns CDR1 SGHTA and CDR2 FQGNSA. CDR3 nucleotides: TGTGCCAGCAGCTTAGTTAGACCATCCCAAGAGACCCAGTACTTC. This codes for CASSLVRPSQETQYF.

The gene calls are TRBV6-2 or TRBV6-3 and TRBJ2-1; 10 bases match TRBD1. The CDR3 consists of 14 residues. CDR1 is MNHEY, CDR2 SVGEGT, per germline. The V gene end was trimmed by 2 bases and the J gene end by 8 bases; junction bases not matched to a gene: 3. The DNA for the CDR3 is TGTGCCAGCAGTTACGGGACAGGGGTGGATGAGCAGTTCTTC. Protein sequence: CASSYGTGVDEQFF.